The sequence of this TCR beta chain was determined in a study of blood T cell repertoires in COVID-19. The repertoire was sequenced with immunoSEQ multiplex PCR; TCRdb's copy has only in-frame clones and lacks some. The sample holds roughly 250,000 clones; 88% are singletons and the top ten take around 3.1%. Assignment of participants to cohorts was predicated upon participant-reported clinical history. CDR3 length: 14 residues. Looked up from germline, CDR1 is MNHEY and CDR2 is SMNVEV (reference sequence). The V gene lost 3 bases and the J gene lost 2 bases, with 10 bases spanning the gap. The chain employs TRBV27 and TRBJ1-2; a possible D gene is TRBD1 (6 bases). This receptor was obtained from a woman between 40 and 55 years old who had been exposed to COVID-19. The specimen was PBMCs or T cells enriched from blood (not recorded which). CDR3 sequence reads: CASSLVGTNYGYTF. The CDR3 DNA reads TGTGCCAGCAGTTTGGTCGGGACAAACTATGGCTACACCTTC.